This T cell receptor beta chain was sequenced during a study of blood T cells in healthy people across ages. Whole-study findings and limits: Age advanced and TCR beta diversity per million T cells fell, roughly linearly.

Every sample had a minimum of 6.5 million PBMCs isolated. This clonotype occurred many times. Its target is unknown. The germline V gene encodes CDR1 LGHDT and CDR2 YNNKEL (reference sequence). This CDR3 is built from 16 residues. V lost 0 bases and J 5 bases, leaving 17 bases between the germline ends. With a J-beta primer mix and a sample-barcoded 5' primer, a second PCR ran 7 to 11 cycles. A 12-random-nucleotide template-switch adaptor tagged each cDNA molecule. All samples yielded 2.5 million or more CDR3-containing paired-end reads. TCRdb re-analysed the 5' RACE reads in MiXCR, keeping a single row per CDR3 protein. This table has 1.5 million or so distinct CDR3 sequences, approximately 43% appearing once.

Sequencing was done on a sample of blood. This TCR came from a woman aged 18-30 years in good health. The chain recombines TRBV3-1 with TRBJ2-7; D not certain. Here the CDR3 DNA reads TGTGCCAGCAGCCAAGATTACCGCCTAAGAAACGACGAGCAGTACTTC. It codes for CASSQDYRLRNDEQYF.